These 14 T cell receptor beta chains came from one sample sequenced in a study of cytomegalovirus exposure and HLA in healthy donors. Both 60 Vbeta primers and 13 Jbeta primers went into the PCR. Sequencing was performed with immunoSEQ multiplex PCR; in TCRdb, only in-frame clones are kept and a portion is missing. The data show 100,000 to 150,000 clones, roughly 76% seen once. Sequenced input: PBMCs. These receptors were collected from an older woman in good health and CMV-seropositive.

The chain uses TRBV9 and TRBJ1-1, with a possible D match to TRBD1 (6 bases). In germline, CDR1 is SGDLS, CDR2 YYNGEE. CDR3 size: 15 residues. V shed 4 bases and J shed 1 base, with 14 bases lying between them. CDR3 protein: CASSHRDTQNTEAFF. CDR3 sequence (DNA): TGTGCCAGCAGCCACCGGGACACCCAGAACACTGAAGCTTTCTTT.

The rearrangement links TRBV19 to TRBJ1-5; 7 nucleotides match TRBD1. V lost 8 bases and J lost 2; bases outside the gene matches: 3. Germline CDR1 and CDR2: LNHDA and SQIVND (reference sequence). The CDR3 is made up of 13 amino acids. CDR3 in amino acids: CASGGTGNQPQHF. The CDR3 DNA sequence: TGTGCCAGTGGAGGGACAGGCAATCAGCCCCAGCATTTT.

The chain recombines TRBV5-1 with TRBJ2-3, with 11 positions matching TRBD1. The CDR3 covers 16 residues. Germline trimming cut 4 bases from V and 5 bases from J; bases unmatched to any gene: 9. Germline lookup yields CDR1 SGHRS and CDR2 YFSETQ. The CDR3 reads CASSGRAGTGGDTQYF. DNA for the CDR3: TGCGCCAGCAGCGGTAGGGCAGGGACAGGGGGAGATACGCAGTATTTT. Complete variable domain (other parts from reference TRBV5-1 and TRBJ2-3): KAGVTQTPRYLIKTRGQQVTLSCSPISGHRSVSWYQQTPGQGLQFLFEYFSETQRNKGNFPGRFSGRQFSNSRSEMNVSTLELGDSALYLCASSGRAGTGGDTQYFGPGTRLTVL.

V is TRBV7-9 and J is TRBJ1-2; possible D gene TRBD1, 6 bases. Germline CDR1 is SEHNR and CDR2 is FQNEAQ (reference sequence). The CDR3 sequence is 13 residues long. V dropped 7 bases and J dropped 9 bases, with 18 bases sitting between them. CDR3 sequence: CASTRPGGWCYTF. CDR3 in DNA: TGTGCCAGCACGCGACCGGGGGGCTGGTGCTACACCTTC.

The V gene is TRBV30, the J gene TRBJ1-2, with D tentatively TRBD1 (6 bases). V was cut by 0 bases and J by 7 bases, with 9 bases left in between. The CDR3 length is 12 residues. From germline, CDR1 is GTSNPN and CDR2 SVGIG (reference sequence). Here the CDR3 DNA reads TGTGCCTGGAGTGTACAGGGTATTGGCTACACCTTC. It translates to CAWSVQGIGYTF.

The chain recombines TRBV20-1 with TRBJ2-7; TRBD1 is a possible D gene (6 bases). The CDR3 contains 10 residues. Between the trimmed V and J ends, which lost 3 bases and 7 bases, there was a span of 7 bases. Per germline, CDR1 DFQATT and CDR2 SNEGSKA (reference sequence). The CDR3 sequence is CSASRGEQYF. The CDR3 DNA sequence: TGCAGTGCTAGCAGGGGTGAGCAGTACTTC.

This chain connects TRBV11-1 to TRBJ2-3; D gene unclear. Deletions cut 2 bases from V and 0 bases from J, with 12 bases between. The germline gives CDR1 SGHAT, CDR2 FQDESV (reference sequence). The CDR3 is 16 residues long. CDR3 nucleotide sequence: TGTGCCAGCAGCTTACACCTACCTACTAGCACAGATACGCAGTATTTT. It is translated as CASSLHLPTSTDTQYF. Using reference TRBV11-1 and TRBJ2-3 for the parts outside the CDR3, the full variable domain is EAEVAQSPRYKITEKSQAVAFWCDPISGHATLYWYRQILGQGPELLVQFQDESVVDDSQLPKDRFSAERLKGVDSTLKIQPAELGDSAMYLCASSLHLPTSTDTQYFGPGTRLTVL.

This rearrangement joins TRBV7-9 to TRBJ2-7; possibly TRBD1 for D (6 bases). Trimming pared 4 bases from V and 3 bases from J, leaving 13 bases between. Germline assignment: CDR1 SEHNR and CDR2 FQNEAQ (reference sequence). There are 14 residues in the CDR3. Written as DNA, the CDR3 is TGTGCCAGCAGCTCCTCGACAGGCTTCTACGAGCAGTACTTC. Its protein is CASSSSTGFYEQYF.

This chain connects TRBV11-1 to TRBJ2-3, with D possibly being TRBD2 (8 bases). The CDR3 is made up of 17 amino acids. V dropped 2 bases and J dropped 0 bases, with 15 bases sitting between them. Germline V gene sequence: CDR1 SGHAT, CDR2 FQDESV (reference sequence). The CDR3 nucleotides read TGTGCCAGCAGCTTATCGGGAGGGGGCAGAAGCACAGATACGCAGTATTTT. It codes for CASSLSGGGRSTDTQYF.

J is TRBJ2-1 and V is TRBV7-9; tentatively, D is TRBD2 (6 bases). The CDR3 is 13 residues long. Trimming stripped 6 bases from V and 4 bases from J, with 10 bases between. The germline gives CDR1 SEHNR, CDR2 FQNEAQ (reference sequence). The CDR3 sequence: CASRPEGYNEQFF. The DNA of the CDR3 is TGTGCCAGCAGACCGGAGGGATACAATGAGCAGTTCTTC. The full variable domain, completed using reference TRBV7-9 and TRBJ2-1, is DTGVSQNPRHKITKRGQNVTFRCDPISEHNRLYWYRQTLGQGPEFLTYFQNEAQLEKSRLLSDRFSAERPKGSFSTLEIQRTEQGDSAMYLCASRPEGYNEQFFGPGTRLTVL.

The genes are TRBV11-3 and TRBJ2-7; D might be TRBD1 (5 bases). The CDR3 totals 13 residues. Germline V gives CDR1 SGHNT, CDR2 YENEEA. V lost 5 bases and J lost 4, with 12 bases in between. DNA for the CDR3: TGTGCCAGCAGCCCATTTGACAGTTACGAGCAGTACTTC. Its protein product is CASSPFDSYEQYF.

This clone has a handful of counts. The junction shows a germline mismatch at one end, possibly a read error. This CDR3 is CASNLGLAGGIQETQYF. The CDR3 nucleotides read TGCGCCAGCAACTTGGGGCTAGCGGGGGGTATACAAGAGACCCAGTACTTC. The gene calls are TRBV5-1 and TRBJ2-5; TRBD2 aligns across 11 bases. The CDR3 contains 17 residues. Germline values: CDR1 SGHRS, CDR2 YFSETQ.

The table lists this clone with a few counts. The V call is TRBV7-6, the J call TRBJ2-5; 11 bases match TRBD2. Germline V gene lookup returns CDR1 SGHVS and CDR2 FNYEAQ. CDR3 length: 17 residues. The V segment lost 2 bases and the J segment 4 bases; nucleotides outside the gene matches: 9. CDR3 in amino acids: CASSLRGSGRVLETQYF. The CDR3 nucleotides are TGTGCCAGCAGCTTACGCGGTAGCGGGAGGGTTTTAGAGACCCAGTACTTC. Variable domain in full (rest from reference TRBV7-6 and TRBJ2-5): GAGVSQSPRYKVTKRGQDVALRCDPISGHVSLYWYRQALGQGPEFLTYFNYEAQQDKSGLPNDRFSAERPEGSISTLTIQRTEQRDSAMYRCASSLRGSGRVLETQYFGPGTRLLVL.

The chain recombines TRBV11-3 with TRBJ2-5; 10 bases fit TRBD1. The J call may be wrong; the DNA end is better matched by TRBJ2-7. CDR3 length: 16 residues. Germline V gene data show CDR1 as SGHNT and CDR2 as YENEEA. The CDR3: CASSLHHSGTGDEQYF. CDR3 nucleotides: TGTGCCAGCAGCTTACACCACAGCGGGACAGGGGACGAGCAGTACTTC.